This T cell receptor (beta chain) was recorded in a study of blood T cells in healthy people across ages. The study's findings and limits: It was not possible, with unsorted PBMCs, to conclusively compare naive and antigen-experienced cells. Older age coincided with a roughly linear decline in TCR beta diversity per million T cells.

Turning to this clonotype: The antigen remains unidentified.

Together with a sample-barcoded 5' primer, a J-beta primer mix was included in a second PCR lasting roughly 6 to 12 cycles. MiXCR was run by TCRdb on the 5' RACE reads, yielding one entry per CDR3 protein. Among 800,000 to 900,000 distinct CDR3 sequences listed, around 62% were seen once. The CDR3 contains 15 residues. The V segment lost 1 base and the J segment 3 bases; nucleotides outside the gene matches: 4. Per the germline V gene, CDR1 is SGDLS and CDR2 is YYNGEE. V usage is TRBV9 and J usage is TRBJ1-5; the match to TRBD1 covers 7 bases. The clonotype comes from a man between 25 and 39 years old in good health. Sequencing was done on a sample of blood. The CDR3 region has the DNA TGTGCCAGCAGCGTATCGGGACAGTACAATCAGCCCCAGCATTTT. It specifies CASSVSGQYNQPQHF. Variable domain in full (rest from reference TRBV9 and TRBJ1-5): DSGVTQTPKHLITATGQRVTLRCSPRSGDLSVYWYQQSLDQGLQFLIQYYNGEERAKGNILERFSAQQFPDLHSELNLSSLELGDSALYFCASSVSGQYNQPQHFGDGTRLSIL.